This T cell receptor beta chain was profiled in a study of Ad26.COV2.S vaccination and SARS-CoV-2 variants (dated by TCRdb to the early 2020s). About the study as a whole: Vaccine-arm donors were drawn from COV1001, a multicentre, randomized, double-blind, placebo-controlled phase I-IIa trial of Ad26.COV2.S in healthy adults. Ad26.COV2.S was administered intramuscularly at 5 x 10^10 or 1 x 10^11 viral particles, either as a single shot or as two shots given 56 days apart. TCRbeta repertoire sequencing served as the tool for gauging how specific and how broad the SARS-CoV-2-reactive T cell receptors were following Ad26.COV2.S vaccination. A total of roughly 32 samples were included in the TCR-sequenced set, comprising some 20 Ad26.COV2.S vaccine recipients, 5 placebo recipients and 8 SARS-CoV-2 convalescent individuals. Trial participants were randomized into five groups of five, in which low-dose or high-dose Ad26.COV2.S was given once or twice, or placebo was given on both occasions. Investigators remained blinded to trial group allocation during experiments and outcome assessment. Results and caveats for the whole study, not just this receptor: Ad26.COV2.S recipients had higher spike-specific TCR breadth than placebo recipients (P = 0.0014). After vaccination, substantial breadth of spike-specific CD8+ and CD4+ T cell responses was reported. Comparing responses between vaccine doses or regimens was not something the study was powered to do. Comparable non-spike TCR breadth was observed between vaccine and placebo recipients, consistent with only spike being contained in the vaccine. It was noted by the authors that total T cell responses may have been underestimated by the TCR breadth and depth analyses.

The germline V end is reduced by 8 bases and the J end by 2 bases; junction bases left unmatched: 0. The CDR3 holds 11 amino acids from the cysteine to the phenylalanine. Of the read, only the CDR3 DNA is kept; its 33 bases are in frame from base 1. Via the germline V gene, CDR1 is SNHLY and CDR2 FYNNEI. Interpreted using the paper, the treatment or condition label stands for: approximately 18 received Ad26.COV2.S at low or high dose, single or two shots; 5 received placebo; per-sample allocation not given. Repertoires of vaccine and placebo recipients were sequenced from samples collected on day 63 after the first injection. In Cohort 1b, around 25 adults aged 18-55 years were enrolled at a single site in Boston, USA, between 29 July and 7 August 2020. Ad26.COV2.S was a replication-incompetent adenovirus type 26 vector expressing a prefusion-stabilized SARS-CoV-2 spike protein from the original Wuhan strain.

The immunoSEQ Assay was the method used to sequence TCRbeta CDR3 regions. After extraction, genomic DNA underwent amplification by bias-controlled multiplex PCR, followed by high-throughput sequencing. Per the source publication's procedure: To quantify the absolute abundance of every unique TCRbeta CDR3 region, sequences were collapsed and filtered. T cell fraction was estimated by normalization of TCRbeta template counts to usable DNA, with usable DNA being measured through amplification of reference genes present in all nucleated cells. Repertoire TCRs were annotated as SARS-CoV-2-specific by exact matching of V gene, CDR3 amino acid sequence and J gene to a known reactive TCR set. MIRA supplied the reference SARS-CoV-2 TCR set, which was filtered for enrichment in COVID-19-positive ImmuneCODE repertoires so that public or cross-reactive TCRs were removed. Using the MIRA antigens, annotated TCRs were further analysed by specific ORF or by position within an ORF. Breadth was defined as annotated unique rearrangements over total unique productive rearrangements; depth was the summed frequency of those rearrangements. Two-sided Wilcoxon rank-sum tests were applied when comparing TCR breadth between groups. The immuneACCESS repertoire file appears here via TCRdb, limited to in-frame rearrangements. These files lack a portion of the clones; in checked studies, under half of the deficit traces to unresolved V genes, and the cause of the others is not known. That table gives V, J and clone size, and the DNA gave D and trimming. The sample table lists under 300,000 clones, around 88% of them with a count of one. The ten largest clones capture just under 3% of the sample.

This clone was picked up one time. What this receptor recognizes is not known. Per-base qualities were not stored, and no clone one base away is much larger. This sample comprised peripheral blood, obtained in a trial of Ad26.COV2.S vaccine versus placebo. The chain links TRBV2 with TRBJ2-7, with 7 bases aligning to TRBD2. This TCR was sampled from a person aged 18-60 years who received the Ad26.COV2.S COVID-19 vaccine or a placebo. The encoded CDR3 is CASRGAYEQYF. The DNA reads TGTGCCAGCCGGGGGGCCTACGAGCAGTACTTC. Beyond the CDR3, the reference TRBV2 and TRBJ2-7 genes provide the residues; the full variable domain reads: EPEVTQTPSHQVTQMGQEVILRCVPISNHLYFYWYRQILGQKVEFLVSFYNNEISEKSEIFDDQFSVERPDGSNFTLKIRSTKLEDSAMYFCASRGAYEQYFGPGTRLTVT.